This T cell receptor (beta chain) emerged from a study of cytomegalovirus exposure and HLA in healthy donors. Study conclusions and caveats: In vitro assays verified that three CMV-associated chains recognized CMV antigens specifically.

PCR primers comprised 60 Vbeta and 13 Jbeta primers. The data were produced by immunoSEQ multiplex PCR, yet TCRdb's version contains in-frame clones alone and is incomplete. Counted here are 150,000 to 200,000 clones, roughly 85% occurring once; the ten biggest clones make up 2.3%. The V segment lost 2 bases and the J segment 5 bases; nucleotides outside the gene matches: 5. The length of the CDR3 is 14 residues. Looked up from germline, CDR1 is MNHEY and CDR2 is SMNVEV (reference sequence). Healthy bone marrow donors made up the donor group. Remarks on this clone: The antigen is unknown.

Sequencing was done on a sample of PBMCs. This chain connects TRBV27 to TRBJ2-7, with 8 bases fitting TRBD2. The TCR originated in a woman in her forties or fifties in good health and CMV-seronegative. CDR3 protein: CASSLVTSEDEQYF. The CDR3, as DNA: TGTGCCAGCAGTTTAGTGACTAGCGAAGACGAGCAGTACTTC.